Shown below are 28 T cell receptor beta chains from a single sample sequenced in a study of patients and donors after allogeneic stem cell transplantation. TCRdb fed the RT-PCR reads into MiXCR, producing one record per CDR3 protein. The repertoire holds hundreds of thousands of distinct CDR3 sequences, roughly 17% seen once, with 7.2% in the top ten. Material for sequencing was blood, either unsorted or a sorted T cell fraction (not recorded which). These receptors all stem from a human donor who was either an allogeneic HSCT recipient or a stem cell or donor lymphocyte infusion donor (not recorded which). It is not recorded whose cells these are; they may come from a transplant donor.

The chain's CDR3 is CASSQDQRGGFEQYF. Here the CDR3 DNA reads TGTGCCAGCAGCCAAGATCAACGGGGGGGCTTCGAGCAGTACTTC. The genes are TRBV4-2 and TRBJ2-7; 8 nucleotides agree with TRBD2. There are 15 residues in the CDR3. Germline V lookup: CDR1 LGHNA, CDR2 YNFKEQ. J lost 6 bases, V lost 0 bases, and 7 bases had no gene match.

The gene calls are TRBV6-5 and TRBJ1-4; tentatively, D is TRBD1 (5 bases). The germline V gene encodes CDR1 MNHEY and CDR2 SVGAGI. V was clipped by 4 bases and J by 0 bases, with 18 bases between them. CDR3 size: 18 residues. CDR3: CASSSMAPGASTNEKLFF. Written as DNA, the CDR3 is TGTGCCAGCAGTTCCATGGCCCCCGGGGCTTCAACTAATGAAAAACTGTTTTTT.

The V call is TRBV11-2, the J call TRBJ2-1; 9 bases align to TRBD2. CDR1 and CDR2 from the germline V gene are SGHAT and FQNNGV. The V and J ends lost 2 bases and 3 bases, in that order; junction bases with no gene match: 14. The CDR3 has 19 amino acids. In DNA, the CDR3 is TGTGCCAGCAGCTTATATAAGACATTACTAGCGGGTTTCTACAATGAGCAGTTCTTC. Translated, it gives CASSLYKTLLAGFYNEQFF.

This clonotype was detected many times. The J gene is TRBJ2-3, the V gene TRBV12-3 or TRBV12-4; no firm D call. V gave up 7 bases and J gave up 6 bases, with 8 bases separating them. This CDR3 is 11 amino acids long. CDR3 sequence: CASTRTDTQYF. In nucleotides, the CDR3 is TGTGCCAGCACCCGGACGGATACGCAGTATTTT.

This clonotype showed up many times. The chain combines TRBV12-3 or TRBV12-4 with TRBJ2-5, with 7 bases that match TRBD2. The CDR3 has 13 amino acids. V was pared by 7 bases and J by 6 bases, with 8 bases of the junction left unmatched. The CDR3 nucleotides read TGTGCCAGCACTCTGGGACTACCACAGACCCAGTACTTC. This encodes CASTLGLPQTQYF.

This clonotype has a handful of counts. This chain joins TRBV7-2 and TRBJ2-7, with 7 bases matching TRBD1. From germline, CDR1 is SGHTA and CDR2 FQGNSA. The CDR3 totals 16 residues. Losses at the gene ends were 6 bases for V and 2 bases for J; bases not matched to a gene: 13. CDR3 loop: CASRNPGQHPTYEQYF. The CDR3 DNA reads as TGTGCCAGCAGAAATCCGGGACAGCACCCTACCTACGAGCAGTACTTC.

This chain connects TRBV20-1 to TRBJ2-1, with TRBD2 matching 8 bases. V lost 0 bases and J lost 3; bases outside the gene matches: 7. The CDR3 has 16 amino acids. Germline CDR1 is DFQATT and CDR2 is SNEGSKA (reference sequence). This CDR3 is CSARDRRGANYNEQFF. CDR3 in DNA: TGCAGTGCTAGAGATCGGCGGGGGGCGAACTACAATGAGCAGTTCTTC.

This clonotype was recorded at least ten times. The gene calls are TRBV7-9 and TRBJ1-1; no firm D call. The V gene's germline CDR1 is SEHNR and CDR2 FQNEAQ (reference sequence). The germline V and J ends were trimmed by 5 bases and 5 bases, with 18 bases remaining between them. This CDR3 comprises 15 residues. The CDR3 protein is CASSTTVVGLTEAFF. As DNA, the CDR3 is TGTGCCAGCAGCACTACCGTTGTAGGGTTGACTGAAGCTTTCTTT.

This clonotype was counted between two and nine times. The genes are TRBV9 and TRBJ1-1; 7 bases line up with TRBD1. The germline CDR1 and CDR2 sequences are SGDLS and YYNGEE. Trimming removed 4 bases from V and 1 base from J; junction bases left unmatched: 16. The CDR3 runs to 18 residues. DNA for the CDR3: TGTGCCAGCAGCCATCCTAGGACAGGCGCACGGGGGAACACTGAAGCTTTCTTT. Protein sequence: CASSHPRTGARGNTEAFF.

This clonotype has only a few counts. The CDR3 DNA is TGTGCCAGCAGCCCCCTAGCGAAGTCCTACAATGAGCAGTTCTTC. Protein sequence: CASSPLAKSYNEQFF. The V call is TRBV11-2, the J call TRBJ2-1; possible D gene TRBD2, 6 bases. CDR3 size: 15 residues. Trimming left V 5 bases short and J 1 base short, with 12 bases between. Germline CDR1 reads SGHAT; CDR2 reads FQNNGV.

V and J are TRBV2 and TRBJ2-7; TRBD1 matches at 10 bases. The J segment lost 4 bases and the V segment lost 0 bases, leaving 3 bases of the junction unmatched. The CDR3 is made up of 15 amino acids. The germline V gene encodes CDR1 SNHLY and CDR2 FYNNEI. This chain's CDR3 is CASSEAGTGVYEQYF. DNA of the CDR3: TGTGCCAGCAGTGAAGCCGGGACAGGGGTTTACGAGCAGTACTTC.

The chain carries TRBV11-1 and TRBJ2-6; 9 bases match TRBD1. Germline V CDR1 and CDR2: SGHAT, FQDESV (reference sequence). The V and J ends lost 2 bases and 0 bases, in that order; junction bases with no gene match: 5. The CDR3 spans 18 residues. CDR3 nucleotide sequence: TGTGCCAGCAGCTTAAAAGACAGGGGGACCTCTGGGGCCAACGTCCTGACTTTC. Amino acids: CASSLKDRGTSGANVLTF.

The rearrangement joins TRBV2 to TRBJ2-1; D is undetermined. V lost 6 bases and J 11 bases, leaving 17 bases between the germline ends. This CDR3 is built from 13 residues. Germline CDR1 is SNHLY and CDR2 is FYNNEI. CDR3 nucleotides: TGTGCCAGCAGCTCAGAGTACAATGGCAAGCAGTTCTTC. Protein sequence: CASSSEYNGKQFF.

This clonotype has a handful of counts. The CDR3 nucleotides are TGCGCCAGCAGCTTGCCACCCGGGACCTTCTACAATGAGCAGTTCTTC. As protein: CASSLPPGTFYNEQFF. The V call is TRBV5-1, the J call TRBJ2-1; D may correspond to TRBD1 or TRBD2 (5 bases each). The germline gives CDR1 SGHRS, CDR2 YFSETQ. The CDR3 runs 16 residues. The V end was cut by 1 base, the J end by 3 bases, with 14 bases between.

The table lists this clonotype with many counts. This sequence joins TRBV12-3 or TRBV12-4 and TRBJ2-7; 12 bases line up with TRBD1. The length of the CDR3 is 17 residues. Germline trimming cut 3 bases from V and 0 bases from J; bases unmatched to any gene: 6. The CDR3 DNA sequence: TGTGCCAGCAGTTTTGGGACAGGGGGCCCGAGCTCCTACGAGCAGTACTTC. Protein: CASSFGTGGPSSYEQYF.

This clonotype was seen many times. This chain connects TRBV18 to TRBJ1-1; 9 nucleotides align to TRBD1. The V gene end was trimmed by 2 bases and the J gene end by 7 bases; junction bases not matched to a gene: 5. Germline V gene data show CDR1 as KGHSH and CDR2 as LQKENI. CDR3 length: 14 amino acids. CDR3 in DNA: TGTGCCAGCTCACCAATTCCGGGACAGGGTGAAGCTTTCTTT. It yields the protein CASSPIPGQGEAFF.

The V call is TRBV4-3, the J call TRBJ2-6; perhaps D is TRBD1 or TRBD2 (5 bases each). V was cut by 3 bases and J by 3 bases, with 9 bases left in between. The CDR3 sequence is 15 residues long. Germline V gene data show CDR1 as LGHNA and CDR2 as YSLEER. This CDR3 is CASSQGDFGANVLTF. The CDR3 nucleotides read TGCGCCAGCAGCCAGGGGGATTTTGGGGCCAACGTCCTGACTTTC.

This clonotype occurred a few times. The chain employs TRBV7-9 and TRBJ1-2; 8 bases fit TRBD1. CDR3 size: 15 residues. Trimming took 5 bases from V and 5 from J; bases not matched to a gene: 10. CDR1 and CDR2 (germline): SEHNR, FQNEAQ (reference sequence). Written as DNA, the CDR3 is TGTGCCAGCAGCCCCCTAGGCAGGGGGCGATATGGCTACACCTTC. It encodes CASSPLGRGRYGYTF.

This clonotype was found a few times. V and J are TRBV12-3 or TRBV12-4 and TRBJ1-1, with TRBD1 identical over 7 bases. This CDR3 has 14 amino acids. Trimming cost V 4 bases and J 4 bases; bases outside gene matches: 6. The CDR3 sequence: CASSSQGRVTEAFF. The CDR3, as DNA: TGTGCCAGCAGTTCACAGGGGAGGGTCACTGAAGCTTTCTTT.

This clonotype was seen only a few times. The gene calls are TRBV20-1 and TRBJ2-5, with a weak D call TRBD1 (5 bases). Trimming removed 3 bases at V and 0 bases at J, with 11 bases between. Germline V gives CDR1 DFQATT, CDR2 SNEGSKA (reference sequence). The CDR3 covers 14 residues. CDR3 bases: TGCAGTGCTAGTAGGGGTACGGACCAAGAGACCCAGTACTTC. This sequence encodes CSASRGTDQETQYF.

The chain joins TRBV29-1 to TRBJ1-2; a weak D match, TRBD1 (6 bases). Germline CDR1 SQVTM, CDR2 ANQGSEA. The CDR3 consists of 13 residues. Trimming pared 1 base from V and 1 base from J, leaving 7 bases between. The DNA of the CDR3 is TGCAGCGTTGAAGTGGACAGTAACTATGGCTACACCTTC. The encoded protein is CSVEVDSNYGYTF. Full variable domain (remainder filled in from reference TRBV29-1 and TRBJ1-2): SAVISQKPSRDICQRGTSLTIQCQVDSQVTMMFWYRQQPGQSLTLIATANQGSEATYESGFVIDKFPISRPNLTFSTLTVSNMSPEDSSIYLCSVEVDSNYGYTFGSGTRLTVV.

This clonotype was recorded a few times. CDR3 nucleotides: TGTGCCAGCAGTTTCGGGACTACCTACAATGAGCAGTTCTTC. Translating gives CASSFGTTYNEQFF. The chain links TRBV12-3 or TRBV12-4 to TRBJ2-1; the match to TRBD2 covers 7 bases. V lost 3 bases, J lost 2 bases, and 1 base stayed unmatched. The CDR3 contains 14 residues.

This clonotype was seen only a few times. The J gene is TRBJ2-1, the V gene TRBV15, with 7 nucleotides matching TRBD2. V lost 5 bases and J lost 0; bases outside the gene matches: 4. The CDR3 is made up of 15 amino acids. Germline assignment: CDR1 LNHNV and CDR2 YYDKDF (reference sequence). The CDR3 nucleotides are TGTGCCACCAGCTGGGGACTAAACTCCTACAATGAGCAGTTCTTC. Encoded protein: CATSWGLNSYNEQFF.

CDR3 DNA: TGTGCCAGCAGTGGTGCCCAGGGCGGTCGTACGCAGTATTTT. It encodes CASSGAQGGRTQYF. The gene calls are TRBV2 and TRBJ2-3, with D tentatively TRBD1 (5 bases). V lost 4 bases, J lost 8 bases, and 16 bases lay in between. CDR1 is SNHLY, CDR2 FYNNEI, per germline. The CDR3 is 14 amino acids.

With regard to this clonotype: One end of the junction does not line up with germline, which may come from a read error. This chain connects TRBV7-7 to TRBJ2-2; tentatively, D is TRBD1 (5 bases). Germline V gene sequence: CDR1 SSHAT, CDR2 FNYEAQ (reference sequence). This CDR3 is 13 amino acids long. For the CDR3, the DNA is TGTGCTAGCAGCAGGGATGTCACCGGGGAGCTGTTTTTT. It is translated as CASSRDVTGELFF. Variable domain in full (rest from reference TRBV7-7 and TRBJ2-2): GAGVSQSPRYKVTKRGQDVTLRCDPISSHATLYWYQQALGQGPEFLTYFNYEAQPDKSGLPSDRFSAERPEGSISTLTIQRTEQRDSAMYRCASSRDVTGELFFGEGSRLTVL.

The CDR3 reads CATAFDPTGYNEQFF. In DNA form, the CDR3 reads TGTGCCACCGCGTTCGATCCGACAGGGTATAATGAGCAGTTCTTC. V gene TRBV10-3 combines with J gene TRBJ2-1; TRBD1 matches at 7 bases. The germline V gene has CDR1 ENHRY and CDR2 SYGVKD. J gave up 7 bases and V 10 bases, and 16 bases lay outside the gene matches. This CDR3 spans 15 amino acids.

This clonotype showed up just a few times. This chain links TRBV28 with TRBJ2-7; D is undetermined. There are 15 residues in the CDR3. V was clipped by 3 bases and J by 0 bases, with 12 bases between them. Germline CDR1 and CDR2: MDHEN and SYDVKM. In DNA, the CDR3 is TGTGCCAGCAGTTTCCGGTCGGTCAGCTCCTACGAGCAGTACTTC. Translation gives CASSFRSVSSYEQYF.

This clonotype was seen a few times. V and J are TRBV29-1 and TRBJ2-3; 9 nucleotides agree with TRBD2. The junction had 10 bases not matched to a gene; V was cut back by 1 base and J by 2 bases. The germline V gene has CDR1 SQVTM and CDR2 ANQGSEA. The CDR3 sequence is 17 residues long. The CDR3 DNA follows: TGCAGCGTTGAAGTGCGGGGGGGCCTTAGGACCACAGATACGCAGTATTTT. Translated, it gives CSVEVRGGLRTTDTQYF.